Described below is a single TCR beta chain sequence and its context. The data were taken from a study of T cell changes during pregnancy in multiple sclerosis. Clones were read by immunoSEQ multiplex PCR, and TCRdb kept only the in-frame ones, dropping some. Among 90,000 to 95,000 clones, about 93% were seen once, and the ten largest hold about 4.5%. The trim removed 7 bases at V and 3 bases at J, leaving 6 bases unmatched. Per the germline V gene, CDR1 is MNHNY and CDR2 is SVGAGI (reference sequence). The CDR3 is 14 amino acids. The receptor comes from a female donor with multiple sclerosis, enrolled in a pregnancy study. The source material was peripheral blood, sampled in the first trimester of pregnancy. The chain links TRBV6-6 to TRBJ1-2; TRBD1 aligns across 9 bases. The CDR3, as DNA: TGTGCCAGCACCTTAAGGACAGGGGACTATGGCTACACCTTC. As protein: CASTLRTGDYGYTF.